A selection of T cell receptor delta chains follows, all from one sample in a study of Vδ1+ human thymocytes. TCRdb redid the clone calls on the multiplex PCR reads with CATT. Of over 65,000 delta-chain clones listed, roughly a third are singletons. Sequencing was done on a sample of Vdelta1+ gamma-delta thymocytes from the thymus. Receptor source: a boy in the first two years of life who had congenital heart surgery. Both conserved end residues are part of each CDR3. A D gene is named only where the DNA matches it firmly. Clone size is stated in some rows and not others, as once, few, many or a class when expanded.

V gene	clone size	J gene	D gene	CDR3 DNA	CDR3 protein
TRDV1	.	TRDJ1	TRDD3	TGTGCTCTTGGGGAACGTCCTCCTACGGAATCCTGGGGGATACGCTCGTACACCGATAAACTCATCTTT	CALGERPPTESWGIRSYTDKLIF
TRDV1	few	TRDJ1	TRDD3	TGTGCTCTTGGGGCCCGTCACCGGGTACTGGGGGATACGAAACTCATCTTT	CALGARHRVLGDTKLIF
TRDV1	.	TRDJ1	TRDD3	TGTGCTCTTGGGGAAGTAGGAACTGGGGAGAGCGATAAACTCATCTTT	CALGEVGTGESDKLIF
TRDV1	.	TRDJ1	TRDD2	TGTGCTCTTGGGGAACTCTTACCTTCCTACCTGTACTTACACACCGATAAACTCATCTTT	CALGELLPSYLYLHTDKLIF
TRDV1	.	TRDJ1	TRDD3	TGTGCTCTTTCGAATACTCGTACTGGGGGATACGCGTATACCGATAAACTCATCTTT	CALSNTRTGGYAYTDKLIF
TRDV1	few	TRDJ1	TRDD3	TGTGCTCTTGGGGACCGAATCCTACGAGCTGGGGGACCGGTCCTTGGCACCGATAAACTCATCTTT	CALGDRILRAGGPVLGTDKLIF
TRDV1	.	TRDJ1	TRDD3	TGTGCTCTTGGGGAACGGTCCCATGGGGATACAGGCACCGATAAACTCATCTTT	CALGERSHGDTGTDKLIF
TRDV1	few	TRDJ1	.	TGTGCTCTTGGACTGAGGGACTTCCTACGTGATCCCCACCCAAATGGGGGAACCTTCACCACCGATAAACTCATCTTT	CALGLRDFLRDPHPNGGTFTTDKLIF
TRDV1	.	TRDJ1	TRDD3	TGTGCTCTTGGGGAACCTTCCTTCCCACTGGGGGATACCACCGATAAACTCATCTTT	CALGEPSFPLGDTTDKLIF
TRDV1	few	TRDJ1	TRDD3	TGTGCTCTTGGGGAGGGATACGAGCACGATAAACTCATCTTT	CALGEGYEHDKLIF
TRDV1	.	TRDJ1	TRDD3	TGTGCTCTTGGGACATCCCTTTACTGGGGGCTAGAGTACACCGATAAACTCATCTTT	CALGTSLYWGLEYTDKLIF
TRDV1	.	TRDJ1	TRDD3	TGTGCTCTTGGGGGCCTACTAGGAACTACTGGGGGCTGGTACACCGATAAACTCATCTTT	CALGGLLGTTGGWYTDKLIF
TRDV1	.	TRDJ1	TRDD3	TGTGCCCTTGGACGCCTTCCGTCTGGGGGATACGGTTACGATAAACTCATCTTT	CALGRLPSGGYGYDKLIF
TRDV1	.	TRDJ1	TRDD2	TGTGCTCTTGGGGAACTCTCCTTCCTACGTCCTGGGGGCCACGGCGCCGATAAACTCATCTTT	CALGELSFLRPGGHGADKLIF
TRDV1	.	TRDJ1	.	TGTGCTCTTGGGTGCATTACAAAGACTCAGGGAGGTCGGGACACCGATAAACTCATCTTT	CALGCITKTQGGRDTDKLIF
TRDV1	.	TRDJ1	TRDD3	TGTGCTCTTGGGGATACACGACGACTACGTCCCGGGCCCGGGGGATACCACACCGATAAACTCATCTTT	CALGDTRRLRPGPGGYHTDKLIF
TRDV1	once	TRDJ1	.	TGTGCTCTTGGGGAACGATTCCGGCTGGAGTACACCGATAAACTCATCTTT	CALGERFRLEYTDKLIF
TRDV2	.	TRDJ1	TRDD3	TGTGCCTGTAAAGGGGATACGTCGACCGATAAACTCATCTTT	CACKGDTSTDKLIF